The clone carrying this T cell receptor beta chain was observed a few times. The data originate from a study of CD8 T cells in ankylosing spondylitis. TCRdb analysed the 5' RACE reads with MiXCR anew, one entry per CDR3 protein. The sample has some 130,000 distinct CDR3 sequences, 8% to 9% seen once; the top ten hold approximately 6.8%. Germline V lookup: CDR1 GTSNPN, CDR2 SVGIG (reference sequence). CDR3 length: 16 residues. V lost 1 base, J lost 4 bases, and 18 bases lay in between. The clonotype was recovered from a male donor with ankylosing spondylitis. The sequenced sample consisted of synovial fluid, either unsorted or a sorted T cell fraction (not recorded which). V gene TRBV30 combines with J gene TRBJ2-3; weak D call: TRBD1 (5 bases). The CDR3 DNA sequence: TGTGCCTGGAGTGAAGGGGCTCTTGAGTCGGCAGATACGCAGTATTTT. It codes for CAWSEGALESADTQYF.